The 6 T cell receptor beta chains listed next were all sequenced from one sample in a study of shared clonotypes between healthy human individuals. Sequencing was performed with immunoSEQ multiplex PCR; in TCRdb, only in-frame clones are kept and a portion is missing. The sample contains 400,000 to 600,000 clones, around 96% of which appear only once. The sequenced sample consisted of naive CD4+ T cells sorted from blood. Subset given: CD45RA+ positively selected. The receptors come from a woman aged 25 to 39 in good health.

This chain's CDR3 is CASTGSSYNEQFF. The CDR3 nucleotides are TGTGCCAGCACCGGGAGCTCCTACAATGAGCAGTTCTTC. This chain joins TRBV28 and TRBJ2-1, with D tentatively TRBD2 (6 bases). The CDR3 extends over 13 amino acids. V lost 7 bases and J lost 0, with 7 bases in between. The germline V gene has CDR1 MDHEN and CDR2 SYDVKM.

V and J are TRBV5-1 and TRBJ2-2, with D unclear. The germline CDR1 and CDR2 sequences are SGHRS and YFSETQ. The CDR3 sequence is 14 residues long. Between the trimmed V and J ends, which lost 3 bases and 0 bases, there was a span of 6 bases. CDR3 nucleotide sequence: TGCGCCAGCAGCTCGCCCTCGAACACCGGGGAGCTGTTTTTT. Residues: CASSSPSNTGELFF.

The chain joins TRBV18 to TRBJ2-7; D might be TRBD1 (7 bases). From germline, CDR1 is KGHSH and CDR2 LQKENI. This CDR3 region has 15 residues. V was cut by 3 bases and J by 4 bases, with 16 bases left in between. The CDR3 DNA sequence: TGTGCCAGCTCACCCCGGCCGGAGGGGGCATACGAGCAGTACTTC. Protein product: CASSPRPEGAYEQYF.

The CDR3 region is CASALLRGHEQFF. The CDR3 region has the DNA TGTGCCAGCGCCCTACTCAGGGGCCATGAGCAGTTCTTC. This chain links TRBV28 with TRBJ2-1; a weak D match, TRBD1 (6 bases). CDR3 size: 13 residues. In germline, CDR1 is MDHEN, CDR2 SYDVKM. The V gene lost 8 bases and the J gene lost 8 bases, with 16 bases spanning the gap.

CDR3 protein: CASSYSAGFEQYF. The DNA for the CDR3 is TGTGCCAGCAGTTACTCAGCAGGGTTCGAGCAGTACTTC. The chain joins TRBV6-5 to TRBJ2-7; the D gene is possibly TRBD1 (5 bases). Per germline, CDR1 MNHEY and CDR2 SVGAGI. V was pared by 0 bases and J by 6 bases, with 9 bases between. CDR3 size: 13 residues.

Concerning this clone: The sample contains more than one DNA sequence encoding this CDR3. V and J are TRBV19 and TRBJ2-7, with a weak D call TRBD2 (6 bases). V gave up 3 bases and J gave up 2 bases, with 11 bases separating them. The CDR3 extends over 14 amino acids. CDR1 and CDR2 (germline): LNHDA, SQIVND (reference sequence). CDR3 protein: CASSIGTGTYEQYF. In nucleotides, the CDR3 is TGTGCCAGTAGTATCGGGACTGGAACCTACGAGCAGTACTTC.